The entry that follows covers one T cell receptor (beta chain) sequence. Per germline, CDR1 LNHDA and CDR2 SQIVND (reference sequence). Unmatched junction bases numbered 6, after V lost 3 bases and J lost 5 bases. This CDR3 comprises 14 residues. Clones were sequenced by immunoSEQ multiplex PCR, and TCRdb holds only the in-frame ones, with some missing. Of just over 2,000,000 clones listed, about 95% are singletons. Naive CD8 populations comprised CD45RO-negative cells positively selected for CCR7, excluding terminally differentiated effector memory CD45RA+ cells. This sample is drawn from a study of shared clonotypes between healthy human individuals.

The chain joins TRBV19 to TRBJ2-7; 8 bases fit TRBD1. The sequenced sample consisted of naive CD8+ T cells sorted from blood. This clonotype was sampled from a man younger than 35 in good health. CDR3 bases: TGTGCCAGTAGTATTTGGACAGGGAGCGACGAGCAGTACTTC. Translating gives CASSIWTGSDEQYF. Supplemented by reference TRBV19 and TRBJ2-7, the full variable domain reads DGGITQSPKYLFRKEGQNVTLSCEQNLNHDAMYWYRQDPGQGLRLIYYSQIVNDFQKGDIAEGYSVSREKKESFPLTVTSAQKNPTAFYLCASSIWTGSDEQYFGPGTRLTVT.